This TCR beta chain was retrieved from a study of T cell responses to AZD1222 COVID-19 vaccine. The CDR3 length is 15 residues. CDR1 and CDR2 (germline): MDHEN, SYDVKM. V gave up 6 bases and J gave up 4 bases, with 15 bases separating them. TCRdb keeps only in-frame clones here, not all; method: immunoSEQ multiplex PCR. Of under 70,000 clones listed, 79% were seen once; the top ten hold about a quarter. This clone has just a few counts. This TCR came from an adult in good health. The chain links TRBV28 to TRBJ1-4; the D gene is possibly TRBD1 (5 bases). This specimen was peripheral blood, taken on day 0 of MenACWY control vaccination. CDR3 loop: CASSGRDLDNEKLFF. For the CDR3, the DNA is TGTGCCAGCAGCGGGAGGGACTTAGATAATGAAAAACTGTTTTTT.